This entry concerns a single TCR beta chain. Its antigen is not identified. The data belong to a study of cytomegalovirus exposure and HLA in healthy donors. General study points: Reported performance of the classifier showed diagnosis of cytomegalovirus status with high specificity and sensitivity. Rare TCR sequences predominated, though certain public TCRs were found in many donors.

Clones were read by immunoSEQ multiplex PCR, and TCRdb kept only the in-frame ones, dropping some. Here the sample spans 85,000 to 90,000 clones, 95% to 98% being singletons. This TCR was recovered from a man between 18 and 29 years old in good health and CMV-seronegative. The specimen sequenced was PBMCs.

The CDR3 sequence is CASSLARQGISYNEQFF. CDR3 nucleotide sequence: TGCGCCAGCAGCTTGGCACGTCAGGGGATTTCCTACAATGAGCAGTTCTTC. V is TRBV5-1 and J is TRBJ2-1; D might be TRBD1 (6 bases). Trimming took 0 bases from V and 1 from J, leaving 14 bases between them. This CDR3 has 17 residues. The germline gives CDR1 SGHRS, CDR2 YFSETQ.